These 21 T cell receptor beta chains share one sample of origin, sequenced in a study of T cell responses to AZD1222 COVID-19 vaccine. Assay used: immunoSEQ multiplex PCR; TCRdb lists only in-frame clones, some missing. The table records about 110,000 clones, roughly 90% of them present only once. The source was peripheral blood, collected 28 days after the second AZD1222 dose. These receptors were obtained from an adult who received the AZD1222 COVID-19 vaccine.

The chain is built from TRBV2 and TRBJ1-5; D may be TRBD1 (5 bases). V was cut by 4 bases and J by 5 bases, with 18 bases left in between. This CDR3 has 16 residues. CDR1 is SNHLY, CDR2 FYNNEI, per germline. CDR3 protein: CASSVFRGGWDQPQHF. As DNA, the CDR3 is TGTGCCAGCAGTGTTTTTCGCGGGGGGTGGGATCAGCCCCAGCATTTT.

The chain has TRBV28 and TRBJ1-1; D is perhaps TRBD1 (5 bases). Germline loops: CDR1 MDHEN, CDR2 SYDVKM. The CDR3 loop spans 12 amino acids. Between the trimmed V and J ends, which lost 11 bases and 5 bases, there was a span of 15 bases. In nucleotides, the CDR3 is TGTGCCCTCCGGGGGTTGGGAACTGAAGCTTTCTTT. Protein product: CALRGLGTEAFF.

For the CDR3, the DNA is TGTGGCAAACTAGACCGCTCCTACAATGAGCAGTTCTTC. It specifies CGKLDRSYNEQFF. The V and J genes are TRBV27 and TRBJ2-1; D is possibly TRBD2 (5 bases). CDR3 length: 13 amino acids. Germline V CDR1 and CDR2: MNHEY, SMNVEV (reference sequence).

This sequence joins TRBV7-2 and TRBJ1-2; 8 bases map to TRBD1. The junction had 6 bases not matched to a gene; V was cut back by 3 bases and J by 6 bases. Germline V gives CDR1 SGHTA, CDR2 FQGNSA. CDR3 length equals 14 residues. In DNA form, the CDR3 reads TGTGCCAGCAGCTTGGACAGGGTAATTAATGGCTACACCTTC. Its protein product is CASSLDRVINGYTF.

The V call is TRBV18, the J call TRBJ1-1; possible D gene TRBD1, 6 bases. There are 15 residues in the CDR3. Germline-derived CDR1 and CDR2 are KGHSH and LQKENI. Trimming cost V 4 bases and J 2 bases, with 14 bases left between them. For the CDR3, the DNA is TGTGCCAGCTCACGGGGGCCTGGGGAAAACACTGAAGCTTTCTTT. Protein product: CASSRGPGENTEAFF.

The chain joins TRBV4-1 to TRBJ2-3; 7 bases are a match to TRBD1. Germline V gene lookup returns CDR1 MGHRA and CDR2 YSYEKL. The CDR3 extends over 16 amino acids. After removal of 1 base from V and 2 bases from J, the junction contained 6 bases not matched to a gene. The CDR3 sequence: CASSQAEGQYTDTQYF. The CDR3 DNA sequence: TGCGCCAGCAGCCAAGCAGAGGGACAGTACACAGATACGCAGTATTTT.

V is TRBV5-1 and J is TRBJ2-1; 8 bases align to TRBD2. Germline CDR1 reads SGHRS; CDR2 reads YFSETQ. The length of the CDR3 is 17 residues. The junction had 12 bases not matched to a gene; V was cut back by 3 bases and J by 4 bases. CDR3 sequence: CASSSSGGGGGYNEQFF. DNA of the CDR3: TGCGCCAGCAGCTCCTCCGGGGGCGGCGGGGGGTACAATGAGCAGTTCTTC.

This chain uses TRBV10-3 with TRBJ1-2, with D perhaps TRBD1 (6 bases). V was pared by 2 bases and J by 7 bases, with 14 bases between. There are 14 residues in the CDR3. The germline V gene encodes CDR1 ENHRY and CDR2 SYGVKD. The CDR3 loop is CAISEQGTPTGYTF. The DNA of the CDR3 is TGTGCCATCAGTGAGCAGGGGACGCCAACTGGCTACACCTTC.

The chain is built from TRBV5-6 and TRBJ2-7; the D is unclear. The CDR3 length is 15 residues. V was clipped by 4 bases and J by 0 bases, with 14 bases between them. Looked up from germline, CDR1 is SGHDT and CDR2 is YYEEEE. The CDR3 nucleotides are TGTGCCAGCAGCGACCCCATAAGGAGCTCCTACGAGCAGTACTTC. Protein sequence: CASSDPIRSSYEQYF.

The chain employs TRBV6-6 and TRBJ2-2, with TRBD2 matching over 11 bases. The CDR3 has 15 amino acids. The germline gives CDR1 MNHNY, CDR2 SVGAGI (reference sequence). The ends lost 2 bases at V and 5 bases at J; junction bases unmatched: 1. CDR3 sequence: CASSYRTSGTGELFF. The CDR3 DNA follows: TGTGCCAGCAGTTACAGGACTAGCGGGACCGGGGAGCTGTTTTTT.

This chain connects TRBV7-8 to TRBJ2-1, with 9 bases matching TRBD2. The CDR3 is 16 amino acids. Losses at the gene ends were 5 bases for V and 6 bases for J; bases not matched to a gene: 11. Germline V gene lookup returns CDR1 SGHVS and CDR2 FQNEAQ. In DNA, the CDR3 is TGTGCCAGCAGCCCGATACGTAGCGGGAGCGTCAATGAGCAGTTCTTC. Residues: CASSPIRSGSVNEQFF.

V is TRBV12-3 or TRBV12-4 and J is TRBJ1-1; the match to TRBD1 covers 7 bases. The junction had 1 base not matched to a gene; V was cut back by 0 bases and J by 9 bases. CDR3 length: 12 residues. CDR3 DNA sequence: TGTGCCAGCAGTTTAGCGGACAGGAAAGCTTTCTTT. This codes for CASSLADRKAFF.

This clone was counted between two and nine times. The V and J genes are TRBV5-1 and TRBJ2-5, with D uncertain. The germline V gene has CDR1 SGHRS and CDR2 YFSETQ. The CDR3 totals 11 residues. V lost 7 bases to trimming and J lost 3 bases, with 7 bases between them. The CDR3 region has the DNA TGCGCCAGCTGGCAAGAAGAGACCCAGTACTTC. It encodes CASWQEETQYF. The full variable domain, its missing parts supplied by reference TRBV5-1 and TRBJ2-5, is KAGVTQTPRYLIKTRGQQVTLSCSPISGHRSVSWYQQTPGQGLQFLFEYFSETQRNKGNFPGRFSGRQFSNSRSEMNVSTLELGDSALYLCASWQEETQYFGPGTRLLVL.

The chain carries TRBV2 and TRBJ1-2; D possibly corresponds to TRBD1 (5 bases). The CDR3 spans 13 residues. Germline values: CDR1 SNHLY, CDR2 FYNNEI. The V and J ends lost 2 bases and 4 bases respectively, with 8 bases between them. The CDR3 nucleotides are TGTGCCAGCAGTGAACAGGGAGCCTATGGCTACACCTTC. Amino acids: CASSEQGAYGYTF.

The gene calls are TRBV28 and TRBJ2-1; D is undetermined. Germline loops: CDR1 MDHEN, CDR2 SYDVKM. The CDR3 consists of 10 residues. The V and J ends lost 6 bases and 3 bases respectively, with 0 bases between them. The CDR3 protein is CASSYNEQFF. DNA for the CDR3: TGTGCCAGCAGCTACAATGAGCAGTTCTTC.

The V call is TRBV4-1, the J call TRBJ1-5; D unresolved. The CDR3 is made up of 13 amino acids. In germline, CDR1 is MGHRA, CDR2 YSYEKL. V lost 1 base to trimming and J lost 6 bases, with 7 bases between them. CDR3 nucleotide sequence: TGCGCCAGCAGCCAAGGTCTGATTCAGCCCCAGCATTTT. Translated, it gives CASSQGLIQPQHF.

The rearrangement joins TRBV30 to TRBJ2-3, with unresolved D. The CDR3 totals 11 residues. CDR1 and CDR2 (germline): GTSNPN, SVGIG (reference sequence). V lost 1 base, J lost 2 bases, and 1 base lay in between. The CDR3 DNA is TGTGCCTGGAGTGACACAGATACGCAGTATTTT. It is translated as CAWSDTDTQYF.

The chain joins TRBV16 to TRBJ2-5; D may be TRBD1 (5 bases). Trimming shortened V by 8 bases and J by 2 bases, and 15 bases separated the two germline ends. Germline loops: CDR1 KGHSY, CDR2 FQNENV. The CDR3 totals 14 residues. This CDR3 reads CASAATDYQETQYF. The CDR3 DNA sequence: TGTGCCAGCGCCGCGACAGATTATCAAGAGACCCAGTACTTC.

This clone was picked up a small number of times. This rearrangement joins TRBV6-5 to TRBJ1-5; weak D call: TRBD1 (5 bases). The CDR3 sequence is 14 residues long. Germline values: CDR1 MNHEY, CDR2 SVGAGI. Trimming removed 8 bases from V and 6 bases from J, with 17 bases in between. The CDR3 region has the DNA TGTGCCAGCCTTTCGGTCGGGGGGTCTCAGCCCCAGCATTTT. Translated: CASLSVGGSQPQHF.

This chain uses TRBV15 with TRBJ2-7; D might be TRBD1 or TRBD2, each matching 5 bases. The V end was cut by 3 bases, the J end by 0 bases, with 15 bases between. The CDR3 runs to 16 residues. CDR1 is LNHNV, CDR2 YYDKDF, per germline (reference sequence). The chain's CDR3 is CATSRGPTDSSYEQYF. Here the CDR3 DNA reads TGTGCCACCAGCAGGGGACCTACGGATAGCTCCTACGAGCAGTACTTC.

The chain uses TRBV20-1 and TRBJ2-1; D is unresolved. V was clipped by 3 bases and J by 3 bases, with 12 bases between them. Germline CDR1 reads DFQATT; CDR2 reads SNEGSKA (reference sequence). The CDR3 is 14 residues long. CDR3 bases: TGCAGTGCTAGTCGTCTAGTGGTCTACAATGAGCAGTTCTTC. Its translation is CSASRLVVYNEQFF.